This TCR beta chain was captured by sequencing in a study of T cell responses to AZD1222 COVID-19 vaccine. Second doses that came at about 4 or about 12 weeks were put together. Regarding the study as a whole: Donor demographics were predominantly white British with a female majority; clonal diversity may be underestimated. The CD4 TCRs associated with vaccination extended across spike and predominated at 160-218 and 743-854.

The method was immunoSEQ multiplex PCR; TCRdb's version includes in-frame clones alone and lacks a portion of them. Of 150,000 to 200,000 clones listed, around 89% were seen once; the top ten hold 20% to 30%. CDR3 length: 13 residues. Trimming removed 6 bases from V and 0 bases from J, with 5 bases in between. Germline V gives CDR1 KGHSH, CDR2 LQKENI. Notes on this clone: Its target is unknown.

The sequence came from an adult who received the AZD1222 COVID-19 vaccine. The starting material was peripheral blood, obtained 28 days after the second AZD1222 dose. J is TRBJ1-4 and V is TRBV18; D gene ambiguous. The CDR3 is CASSRSTNEKLFF. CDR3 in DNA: TGTGCCAGCTCCCGATCAACTAATGAAAAACTGTTTTTT.